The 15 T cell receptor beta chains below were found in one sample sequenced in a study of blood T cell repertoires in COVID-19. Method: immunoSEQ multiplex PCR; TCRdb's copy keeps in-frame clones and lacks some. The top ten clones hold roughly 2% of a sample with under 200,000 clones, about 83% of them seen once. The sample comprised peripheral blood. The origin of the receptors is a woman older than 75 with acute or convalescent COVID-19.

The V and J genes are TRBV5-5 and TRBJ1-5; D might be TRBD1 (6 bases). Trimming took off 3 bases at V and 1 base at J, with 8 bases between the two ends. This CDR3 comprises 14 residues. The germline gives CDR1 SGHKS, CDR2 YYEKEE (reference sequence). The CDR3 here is CASSSGHSNQPQHF. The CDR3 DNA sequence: TGTGCCAGCAGCTCGGGACACAGCAATCAGCCCCAGCATTTT.

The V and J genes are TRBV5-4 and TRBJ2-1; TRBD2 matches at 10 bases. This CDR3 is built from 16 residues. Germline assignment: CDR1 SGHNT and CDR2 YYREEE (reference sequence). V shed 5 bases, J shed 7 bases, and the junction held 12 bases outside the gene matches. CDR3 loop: CASSPMLAGVGNEQFF. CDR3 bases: TGTGCCAGCAGTCCGATGCTAGCGGGAGTAGGGAATGAGCAGTTCTTC.

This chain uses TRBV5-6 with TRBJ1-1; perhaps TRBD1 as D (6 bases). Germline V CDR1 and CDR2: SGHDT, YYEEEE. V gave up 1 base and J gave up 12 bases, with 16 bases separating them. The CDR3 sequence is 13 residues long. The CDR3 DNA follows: TGTGCCAGCAGCTTGTGGGGGACAACCCAAACTTTCTTT. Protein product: CASSLWGTTQTFF.

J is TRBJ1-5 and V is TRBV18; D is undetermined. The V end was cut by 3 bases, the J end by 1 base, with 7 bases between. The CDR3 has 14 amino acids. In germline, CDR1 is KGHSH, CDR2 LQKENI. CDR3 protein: CASSPGVSNQPQHF. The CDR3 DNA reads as TGTGCCAGCTCACCGGGAGTGAGCAATCAGCCCCAGCATTTT.

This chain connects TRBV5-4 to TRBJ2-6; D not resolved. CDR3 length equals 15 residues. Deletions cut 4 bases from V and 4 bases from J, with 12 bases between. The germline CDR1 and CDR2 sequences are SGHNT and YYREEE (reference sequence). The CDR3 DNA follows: TGTGCCAGCAGCGCTGGCCCCCTGGGGGCCAACGTCCTGACTTTC. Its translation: CASSAGPLGANVLTF. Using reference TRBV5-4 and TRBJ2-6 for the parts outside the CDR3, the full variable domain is ETGVTQSPTHLIKTRGQQVTLRCSSQSGHNTVSWYQQALGQGPQFIFQYYREEENGRGNFPPRFSGLQFPNYSSELNVNALELDDSALYLCASSAGPLGANVLTFGAGSRLTVL.

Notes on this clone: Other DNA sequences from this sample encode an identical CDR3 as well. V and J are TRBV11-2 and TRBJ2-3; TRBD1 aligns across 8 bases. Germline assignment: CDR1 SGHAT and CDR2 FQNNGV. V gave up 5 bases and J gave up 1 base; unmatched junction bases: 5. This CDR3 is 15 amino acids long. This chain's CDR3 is CASSLRQGRTDTQYF. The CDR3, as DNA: TGTGCCAGCAGCCTCCGACAGGGGCGCACAGATACGCAGTATTTT.

The CDR3 spells CASSTSGTKNTEAFF. CDR3 in DNA: TGTGCCAGCAGCACTTCCGGGACAAAGAACACTGAAGCTTTCTTT. The rearrangement links TRBV12-1 to TRBJ1-1; TRBD1 is the table's D call, not checked against the DNA. TRBV12-1 is a documented pseudogene. The CDR3 has 15 residues.

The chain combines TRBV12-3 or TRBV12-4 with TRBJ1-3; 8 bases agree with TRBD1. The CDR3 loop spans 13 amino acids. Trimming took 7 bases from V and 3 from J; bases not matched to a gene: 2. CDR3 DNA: TGTGCCAGCACAACAGGGGGTGGAAACACCATATATTTT. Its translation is CASTTGGGNTIYF.

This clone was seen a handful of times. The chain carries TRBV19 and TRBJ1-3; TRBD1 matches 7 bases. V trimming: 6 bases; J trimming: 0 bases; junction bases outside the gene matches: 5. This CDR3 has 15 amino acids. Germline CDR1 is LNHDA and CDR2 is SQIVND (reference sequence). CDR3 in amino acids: CASRSTGVSGNTIYF. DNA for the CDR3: TGTGCCAGTAGATCAACAGGGGTCTCTGGAAACACCATATATTTT.

CDR3 in amino acids: CASSQELAGKYNEQFF. The CDR3 DNA reads TGTGCCAGCAGCCAAGAGCTAGCGGGAAAATACAATGAGCAGTTCTTC. The rearrangement links TRBV3-1 (or the pseudogene TRBV3-2) to TRBJ2-1; TRBD2 agrees at 9 bases. The V segment lost 0 bases and the J segment 4 bases; nucleotides outside the gene matches: 4. The CDR3 is made up of 16 amino acids. From germline, CDR1 is LGHDT and CDR2 YNNKEL (reference sequence).

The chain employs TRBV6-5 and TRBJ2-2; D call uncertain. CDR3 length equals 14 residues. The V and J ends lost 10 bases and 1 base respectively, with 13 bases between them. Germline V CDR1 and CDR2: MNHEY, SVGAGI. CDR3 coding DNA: TGTGCCACCAATATTCTCAGGAACACCGGGGAGCTGTTTTTT. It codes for CATNILRNTGELFF.

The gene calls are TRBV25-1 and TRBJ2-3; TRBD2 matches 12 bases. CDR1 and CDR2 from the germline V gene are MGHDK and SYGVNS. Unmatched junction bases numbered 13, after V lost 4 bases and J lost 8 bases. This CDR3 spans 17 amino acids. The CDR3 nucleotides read TGTGCCAGCAGTGCACGACTAGCGGGAGCACAGGGGGGTACGCAGTATTTT. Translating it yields CASSARLAGAQGGTQYF.

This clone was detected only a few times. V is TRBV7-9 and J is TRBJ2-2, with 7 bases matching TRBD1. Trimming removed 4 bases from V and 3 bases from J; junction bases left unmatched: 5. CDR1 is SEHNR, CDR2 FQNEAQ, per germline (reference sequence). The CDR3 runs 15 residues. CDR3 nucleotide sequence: TGTGCCAGCAGCTCAGGGACAGCCTACACCGGGGAGCTGTTTTTT. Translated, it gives CASSSGTAYTGELFF.

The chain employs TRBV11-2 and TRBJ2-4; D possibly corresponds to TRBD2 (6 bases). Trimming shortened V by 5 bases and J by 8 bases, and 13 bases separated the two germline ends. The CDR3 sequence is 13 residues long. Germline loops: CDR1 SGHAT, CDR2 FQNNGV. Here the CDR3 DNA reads TGTGCCAGCAGCCCCGCCGGAGGGGACATTCAGTACTTC. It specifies CASSPAGGDIQYF. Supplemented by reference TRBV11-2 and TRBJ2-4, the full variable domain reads EAGVAQSPRYKIIEKRQSVAFWCNPISGHATLYWYQQILGQGPKLLIQFQNNGVVDDSQLPKDRFSAERLKGVDSTLKIQPAKLEDSAVYLCASSPAGGDIQYFGAGTRLSVL.

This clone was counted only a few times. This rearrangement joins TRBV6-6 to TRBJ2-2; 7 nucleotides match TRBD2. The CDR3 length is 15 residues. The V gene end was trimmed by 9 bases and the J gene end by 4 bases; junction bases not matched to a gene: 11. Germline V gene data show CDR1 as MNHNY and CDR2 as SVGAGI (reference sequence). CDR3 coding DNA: TGTGCCAGTAGGCCGGGACTAAGCGGCACCGGGGAGCTGTTTTTT. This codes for CASRPGLSGTGELFF.